This T cell receptor beta chain originates from a study of response to subunit inactivated influenza vaccine. Regarding the study as a whole: With each seasonal influenza vaccination, the authors suggested, few new T cells are recruited.

This clonotype was found many times. Its specificity is unknown. The CDR3 extends over 12 amino acids. Germline CDR1 reads SQVTM; CDR2 reads ANQGSEA. With 3 bases removed from V and 6 bases from J, the gap between germline ends came to 10 bases. Each CDR3 protein gets one entry after TCRdb re-called the RT-PCR reads with MiXCR. The table records about 650,000 distinct CDR3 sequences, approximately 15% of them present only once. This clonotype was obtained from a man in his forties or fifties who received an inactivated influenza vaccine. The chain recombines TRBV29-1 with TRBJ2-3, with D unresolved. The input for sequencing was PBMCs from blood, taken roughly 15 days before vaccination. As DNA, the CDR3 is TGCAGCGTTGATTTCGGTTTTGATACGCAGTATTTT. It translates to CSVDFGFDTQYF.